One T cell receptor beta chain is described in this entry. As originally analysed: Estimation of nucleated cell counts was performed using reference gene primer amplification. Clones were read by immunoSEQ multiplex PCR, and TCRdb kept only the in-frame ones, dropping some. The DNA gave D and trimming, while V, J and clone size come from that table. The data hold about 53,000 clones, with roughly 82% observed a single time. The data originate from a study of blood T cell repertoires in COVID-19. Study at large: Samples taken during acute and convalescent COVID-19 were collected in the United States, Italy and Spain. The analysed material was cDNA or gDNA that came from T cells, B-cell-depleted T cells, or PBMCs.

This CDR3 has 16 residues. Trimming at V came to 5 bases and at J to 4 bases, leaving 13 bases not matched to a gene. From germline, CDR1 is MDHEN and CDR2 SYDVKM. The TCR originated in a woman in her sixties or seventies with acute or convalescent COVID-19. Material for sequencing was peripheral blood. The J gene is TRBJ1-1, the V gene TRBV28; TRBD1 matches 7 bases. The CDR3 region has the DNA TGTGCCAGCAGTGGGCCAATAATACAGGGGACCACTGAAGCTTTCTTT. This translates into CASSGPIIQGTTEAFF.